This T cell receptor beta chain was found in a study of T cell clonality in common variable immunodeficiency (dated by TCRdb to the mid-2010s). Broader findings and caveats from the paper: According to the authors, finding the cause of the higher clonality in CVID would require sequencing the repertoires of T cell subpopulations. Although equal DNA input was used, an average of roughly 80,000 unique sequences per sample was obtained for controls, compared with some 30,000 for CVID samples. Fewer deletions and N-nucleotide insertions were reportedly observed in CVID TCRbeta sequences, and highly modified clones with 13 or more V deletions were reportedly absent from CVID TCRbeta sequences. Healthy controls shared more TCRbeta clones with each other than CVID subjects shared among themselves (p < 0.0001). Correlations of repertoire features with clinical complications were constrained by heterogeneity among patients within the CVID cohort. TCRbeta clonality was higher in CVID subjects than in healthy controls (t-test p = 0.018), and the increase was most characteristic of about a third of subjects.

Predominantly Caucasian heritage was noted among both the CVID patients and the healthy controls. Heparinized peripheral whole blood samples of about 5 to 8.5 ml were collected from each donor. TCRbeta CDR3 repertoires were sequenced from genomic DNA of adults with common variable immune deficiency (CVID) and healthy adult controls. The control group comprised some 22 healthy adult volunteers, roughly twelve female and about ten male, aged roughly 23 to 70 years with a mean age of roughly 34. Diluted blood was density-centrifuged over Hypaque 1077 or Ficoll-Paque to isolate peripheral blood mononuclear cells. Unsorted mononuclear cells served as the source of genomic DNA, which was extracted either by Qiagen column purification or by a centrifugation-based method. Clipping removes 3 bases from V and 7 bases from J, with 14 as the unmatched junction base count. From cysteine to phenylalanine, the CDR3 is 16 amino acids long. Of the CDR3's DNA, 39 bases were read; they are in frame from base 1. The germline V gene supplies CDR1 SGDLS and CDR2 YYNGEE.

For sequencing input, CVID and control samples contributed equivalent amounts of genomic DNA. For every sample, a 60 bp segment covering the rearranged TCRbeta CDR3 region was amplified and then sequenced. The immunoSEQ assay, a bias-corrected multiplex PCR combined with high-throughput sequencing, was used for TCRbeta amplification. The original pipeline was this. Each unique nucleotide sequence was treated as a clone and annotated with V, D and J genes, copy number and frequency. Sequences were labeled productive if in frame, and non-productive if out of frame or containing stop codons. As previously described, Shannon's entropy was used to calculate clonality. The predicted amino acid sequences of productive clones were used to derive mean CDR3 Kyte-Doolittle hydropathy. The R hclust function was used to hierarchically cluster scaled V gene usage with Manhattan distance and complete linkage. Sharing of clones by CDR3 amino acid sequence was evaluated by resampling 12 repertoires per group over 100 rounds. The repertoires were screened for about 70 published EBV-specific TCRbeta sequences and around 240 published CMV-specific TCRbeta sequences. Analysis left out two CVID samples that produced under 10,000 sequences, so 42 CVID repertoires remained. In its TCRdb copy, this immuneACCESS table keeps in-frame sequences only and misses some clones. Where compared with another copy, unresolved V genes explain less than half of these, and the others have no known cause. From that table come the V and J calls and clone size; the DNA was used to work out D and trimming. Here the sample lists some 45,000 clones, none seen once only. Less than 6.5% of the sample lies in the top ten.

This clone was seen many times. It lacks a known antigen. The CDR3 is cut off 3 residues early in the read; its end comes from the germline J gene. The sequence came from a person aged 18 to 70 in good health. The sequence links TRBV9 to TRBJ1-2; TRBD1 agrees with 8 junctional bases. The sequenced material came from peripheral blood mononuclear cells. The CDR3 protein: CASSERGRQGRGGYTF. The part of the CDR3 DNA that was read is TGTGCCAGCAGCGAGAGGGGCCGACAGGGGAGGGGTGGC.